These 25 T cell receptor beta chains originate from one sample sequenced in a study of CD4 and CD8 cells across lung adenocarcinoma regions. TCRdb processed the PCR reads anew with MiXCR; each CDR3 protein has one entry. The sample consists of nearly 9,500 distinct CDR3 sequences, 50% of them appearing once. Sequenced: CD8+ T cells from the margin of a lung tumor. The receptors were gathered from a female donor with lung adenocarcinoma. The CD4 and CD8 labels of this study may be unreliable.

This clonotype appeared a single time. The chain uses TRBV12-3 or TRBV12-4 and TRBJ2-5; D remains unclear. V was trimmed by 3 bases and J by 1 base, leaving 9 bases between them. This CDR3 is 14 amino acids long. The CDR3 reads CASSLPASQETQYF. CDR3 coding DNA: TGTGCCAGCAGTTTGCCGGCCAGCCAAGAGACCCAGTACTTC.

The chain carries TRBV6-1 and TRBJ1-2; the D gene is possibly TRBD1 (5 bases). Germline V gene lookup returns CDR1 MNHNS and CDR2 SASEGT. CDR3 length: 13 residues. The germline V and J ends were trimmed by 5 bases and 7 bases, with 14 bases remaining between them. The CDR3: CASSREGWVGYTF. The CDR3, as DNA: TGTGCCAGCAGTCGGGAGGGGTGGGTTGGCTACACCTTC.

The chain couples TRBV3-1 to TRBJ2-7, with D perhaps TRBD1 (6 bases). The CDR3 covers 12 residues. Germline loops: CDR1 LGHDT, CDR2 YNNKEL (reference sequence). Trimming stripped 4 bases from V and 4 bases from J, with 8 bases between. CDR3: CASSPTGYEQYF. CDR3 sequence (DNA): TGTGCCAGCAGCCCAACAGGGTACGAGCAGTACTTC.

Here the CDR3 reads CASSRRDIVSPLHF. CDR3 DNA: TGTGCCAGCAGCCGCCGGGACATTGTGTCACCCCTCCACTTT. This chain connects TRBV27 to TRBJ1-6; D perhaps matches TRBD1 (6 bases). The ends were cut back, 6 bases at V and 10 bases at J, with 16 bases in the middle. The CDR3 consists of 14 residues. CDR1 and CDR2 (germline): MNHEY, SMNVEV (reference sequence).

This clonotype was found a few times. The V call is TRBV9, the J call TRBJ2-1; tentative D call: TRBD2 (5 bases). The CDR3 has 17 amino acids. Germline CDR1 and CDR2: SGDLS and YYNGEE. V lost 0 bases to trimming and J lost 8 bases, with 21 bases between them. The CDR3 DNA follows: TGTGCCAGCAGCGTAGCTACGGGTTGGGTAGGAGGTGATGAGCAGTTCTTC. The encoded protein is CASSVATGWVGGDEQFF.

This chain connects TRBV27 to TRBJ2-7; TRBD1 agrees at 8 bases. With V trimmed by 6 bases and J by 6 bases, 4 bases remained unmatched. The CDR3 covers 12 residues. CDR1 and CDR2 (germline): MNHEY, SMNVEV (reference sequence). The CDR3 region has the DNA TGTGCCAGCAGCGGACAGGGCAGCGAGCAGTACTTC. It translates to CASSGQGSEQYF.

This sequence joins TRBV6-2 or TRBV6-3 and TRBJ2-7, with 8 bases that match TRBD2. This CDR3 is built from 12 residues. Looked up from germline, CDR1 is MNHEY and CDR2 is SVGEGT. J was trimmed by 9 bases and V by 6 bases; bases with no gene match: 7. Here the CDR3 DNA reads TGTGCCAGCAGCCCTGGGACTAGTTTGCAGTACGTC. Its translation is CASSPGTSLQYV.

Concerning this clonotype: A junction boundary mismatches the germline segment, possibly from a read error. J is TRBJ2-1 and V is TRBV10-3; D possibly corresponds to TRBD1 (5 bases). The tail of the sequence fits TRBJ2-5 better, so the J call may be wrong. The CDR3 is 14 amino acids. Germline-derived CDR1 and CDR2 are ENHRY and SYGVKD. The CDR3 nucleotides are TGTGCGGGGCTCGTGGGCCGTGACCAAGAGATCCAGTACTTC. This codes for CAGLVGRDQEIQYF.

J is TRBJ2-3 and V is TRBV6-1, with D tentatively TRBD2 (7 bases). The V and J ends lost 6 bases and 14 bases respectively, with 27 bases between them. Germline V gives CDR1 MNHNS, CDR2 SASEGT. The CDR3 is made up of 15 amino acids. Here the CDR3 reads CASSIKGGSTEALYF. CDR3 coding DNA: TGTGCCAGCAGCATCAAGGGGGGGAGCACAGAGGCGCTGTATTTT.

This clonotype was seen only once. This rearrangement joins TRBV27 to TRBJ2-4, with D unresolved. Germline V gene sequence: CDR1 MNHEY, CDR2 SMNVEV (reference sequence). Deletions cut 6 bases from V and 8 bases from J, with 14 bases between. The CDR3 consists of 13 residues. CDR3 sequence reads: CASRGCVQDIQYF. CDR3 nucleotides: TGTGCCAGCAGAGGGTGTGTACAAGACATTCAGTACTTC.

V is TRBV10-1 and J is TRBJ2-3; D possibly uses TRBD1 or TRBD2 (5 bases each). V lost 11 bases and J 2 bases, leaving 14 bases between the germline ends. Germline CDR1 and CDR2: WNHNN and SYGVQD (reference sequence). This CDR3 spans 13 amino acids. The CDR3 DNA reads TGCGCCTCGGGGCTGGAAGACACAGATACGCAGTATTTT. Amino acid sequence: CASGLEDTDTQYF.

About this clonotype itself: As the CDR3 is not closed by the conserved phenylalanine or tryptophan, this likely results from a read error. No DNA is shown, since the ends of the CDR3 on it are uncertain; the CDR3 is the one TCRdb lists. The chain recombines TRBV15 with TRBJ2-5. The CDR3 is 8 residues long, ends included. Germline V lookup: CDR1 LNHNV, CDR2 YYDKDF (reference sequence). The CDR3 here is CPPAKQQL.

With regard to this clonotype: A much bigger clone sits one base away, suggesting this may be a read error. V and J are TRBV7-7 and TRBJ2-1, with TRBD2 matching over 7 bases. Germline loops: CDR1 SSHAT, CDR2 FNYEAQ (reference sequence). This CDR3 is built from 15 residues. CDR3 nucleotide sequence: TGTGCTAGCAGCTTCCCGTGGGAGGGGAGAGAGACCCAGTTCTTC. This sequence encodes CASSFPWEGRETQFF.

Points on this clonotype: Its ends do not fully match the called genes, so a read error is possible. CDR3 sequence: CASREPSGANVQSF. Written as DNA, the CDR3 is TGTGCCAGCAGGGAGCCGTCTGGGGCCAACGTGCAGTCTTTC. This chain connects TRBV6-1 to TRBJ2-6; TRBD1 might be the D (5 bases). Germline CDR1 and CDR2: MNHNS and SASEGT. The length of the CDR3 is 14 residues.

Judged by abundance, this clonotype is large. This sequence joins TRBV6-5 and TRBJ2-1; D may be TRBD2 (5 bases). Germline V gene sequence: CDR1 MNHEY, CDR2 SVGAGI. The CDR3 runs 15 residues. Trimming removed 4 bases at V and 8 bases at J, with 18 bases between. Here the CDR3 DNA reads TGTGCCAGCAGTTTCTTCGCGCGGGTCGGCGATGAGCAGTTCTTC. This gives the protein CASSFFARVGDEQFF.

This clonotype showed up just once. V gene TRBV6-1 combines with J gene TRBJ2-3; the D gene could be TRBD1 or TRBD2 (6 bases each). Germline assignment: CDR1 MNHNS and CDR2 SASEGT. The length of the CDR3 is 14 residues. The CDR3 protein is CAGSGGGEQETQYF. The CDR3 bases are TGTGCGGGCAGTGGGGGCGGGGAGCAAGAGACGCAGTATTTT.

V usage is TRBV29-1 and J usage is TRBJ2-1; D is ambiguous. This CDR3 comprises 13 residues. CDR1 SQVTM and CDR2 ANQGSEA come from the germline V gene. With 3 bases removed from V and 5 bases from J, the gap between germline ends came to 11 bases. CDR3 DNA sequence: TGCAGCGTTGACTTCCTAGTCAACAATGAGCAGTTCTTC. Its protein is CSVDFLVNNEQFF.

This clonotype qualifies as medium-sized. The chain couples TRBV6-1 to TRBJ2-5; TRBD1 matches at 8 bases. The last part of the DNA fits TRBJ2-7 better; the J call may be wrong. CDR1 is MNHNS, CDR2 SASEGT, per germline. The CDR3 length is 15 residues. As DNA, the CDR3 is TGTGCCAGCAGTGCCGAAACAGGGGGTAGCAACGAGCAGTACTTC. This codes for CASSAETGGSNEQYF.

As concerns this clonotype: Germline and junction disagree at one end, which may indicate a read error. DNA of the CDR3: TGTGCCAGCAGGGGGGGAGGGGCGGGAGGACAAGATACGCAGTATTTC. It codes for CASRGGGAGGQDTQYF. The genes are TRBV27 and TRBJ2-3, with 8 bases that match TRBD2. From germline, CDR1 is MNHEY and CDR2 SMNVEV (reference sequence). This CDR3 region has 16 residues.

The chain links TRBV6-1 to TRBJ1-4, with unresolved D. The CDR3 loop spans 15 amino acids. Trimming left V 5 bases short and J 0 bases short, with 10 bases between. Germline V CDR1 and CDR2: MNHNS, SASEGT. The CDR3 nucleotides are TGTGCCAGCAGTACCCAGGTTACAACTAATGAAAAACTGTTTTTT. Translating gives CASSTQVTTNEKLFF.

J is TRBJ2-4 and V is TRBV27; D is undetermined. Trimming removed 10 bases from V and 13 bases from J, with 23 bases in between. This CDR3 comprises 13 residues. CDR1 MNHEY and CDR2 SMNVEV come from the germline V gene (reference sequence). The CDR3 nucleotides are TGTGCCACCGGGTTGCGAGTCAAAAATACGCAGTACTTC. It is translated as CATGLRVKNTQYF.

This clonotype was counted between two and nine times. The chain joins TRBV30 to TRBJ2-5, with a possible D match to TRBD2 (6 bases). V was clipped by 0 bases and J by 2 bases, with 16 bases between them. This CDR3 is 16 amino acids long. From germline, CDR1 is GTSNPN and CDR2 SVGIG (reference sequence). CDR3 sequence: CAWSVPREALQETQYF. The CDR3 DNA sequence: TGTGCCTGGAGTGTACCCAGGGAGGCGCTACAAGAGACCCAGTACTTC.

The chain combines TRBV4-1 with TRBJ2-1; TRBD1 or TRBD2 may be the D gene (5 bases each). CDR3 length: 12 residues. The germline V gene encodes CDR1 MGHRA and CDR2 YSYEKL. The germline V and J ends were trimmed by 3 bases and 11 bases, with 11 bases remaining between them. The DNA for the CDR3 is TGCGCCAGCAGCCAGCCCGGGACGCAGCAGTTCTTC. Its protein is CASSQPGTQQFF.

This clonotype appeared once. At one of its ends the junction is not consistent with the germline gene, which may arise from a read error. The CDR3 loop reads CAGSVGRVTETQYF. The CDR3 DNA reads TGTGCGGGCAGTGTGGGAAGAGTCACAGAGACGCAGTACTTT. V and J are TRBV27 and TRBJ2-3; D not resolved. The CDR3 totals 14 residues. Germline V CDR1 and CDR2: MNHEY, SMNVEV (reference sequence).

This clonotype was found once. This sequence joins TRBV27 and TRBJ2-4; weak D call: TRBD2 (6 bases). In germline, CDR1 is MNHEY, CDR2 SMNVEV (reference sequence). Trimming left V 5 bases short and J 12 bases short, with 26 bases between. This CDR3 region has 16 residues. The CDR3: CASSLAVPGAKDTQYF. In DNA, the CDR3 is TGTGCCAGCAGTCTGGCGGTGCCGGGAGCCAAAGATACTCAGTACTTC.